One sample yielded the 22 T cell receptor beta chains listed below, sequenced in a study of glioma-infiltrating T cells. The iRepertoire nested amplicon-rescue multiplex PCR amplified TCR alpha and beta CDR3s from RNA. A single record per CDR3 protein comes from TCRdb applying MiXCR to the multiplex PCR reads. The repertoire holds more than 110,000 distinct CDR3 sequences, with 35% to 50% as singletons. The material sequenced was glioma tissue, nonneoplastic brain tissue, or PBMCs (not recorded which). The receptors derive from a human donor with low-grade glioma or glioblastoma, undergoing nonglioma brain surgery, or in good health (not recorded which).

The rearrangement uses TRBV28 and TRBJ2-7; 8 positions match TRBD1. Germline CDR1 and CDR2: MDHEN and SYDVKM. This CDR3 is 15 amino acids long. V dropped 1 base and J dropped 5; count of bases not matched to a gene: 7. CDR3 in amino acids: CASSLSRRTGHEQYF. The CDR3, as DNA: TGTGCCAGCAGTTTATCCCGTAGGACAGGGCACGAGCAGTACTTC.

Only a few counts were recorded for this clonotype. V usage is TRBV18 and J usage is TRBJ1-1; TRBD1 matches at 7 bases. The CDR3 totals 13 residues. Germline lookup yields CDR1 KGHSH and CDR2 LQKENI. Losses at the gene ends were 3 bases for V and 5 bases for J; bases not matched to a gene: 3. CDR3 nucleotide sequence: TGTGCCAGCTCACCCTTACAGGGGACTGAAGCTTTCTTT. Translated: CASSPLQGTEAFF.

The rearrangement links TRBV25-1 to TRBJ2-3; D unclear. The germline gives CDR1 MGHDK, CDR2 SYGVNS. V lost 1 base to trimming and J lost 3 bases, with 5 bases between them. This CDR3 contains 13 residues. CDR3 coding DNA: TGTGCCAGCAGTGAATTTGGGACAGATACGCAGTATTTT. Its protein product is CASSEFGTDTQYF.

This clonotype was detected many times. The V gene is TRBV4-3, the J gene TRBJ2-3, with D perhaps TRBD2 (5 bases). The CDR3 spans 15 residues. Trimming left V 0 bases short and J 2 bases short, with 9 bases between. Germline values: CDR1 LGHNA, CDR2 YSLEER. In DNA, the CDR3 is TGCGCCAGCAGCCAAGAAAAGAGGGACACAGATACGCAGTATTTT. It is translated as CASSQEKRDTDTQYF.

This sequence joins TRBV2 and TRBJ1-3; D perhaps matches TRBD1 (5 bases). Per the germline V gene, CDR1 is SNHLY and CDR2 is FYNNEI. Trimming took off 10 bases at V and 0 bases at J, with 13 bases between the two ends. The CDR3 covers 14 residues. The CDR3 loop is CATSPGYSGNTIYF. In DNA, the CDR3 is TGTGCCACCTCTCCAGGGTACTCTGGAAACACCATATATTTT.

The J gene is TRBJ2-7, the V gene TRBV13, with 8 nucleotides matching TRBD1. This CDR3 is built from 16 residues. Germline V gene sequence: CDR1 PRHDT, CDR2 FYEKMQ (reference sequence). J lost 3 bases, V lost 0 bases, and 7 bases had no gene match. The CDR3 bases are TGTGCCAGCAGCTTAGGACTCGGACAGGGAGGCTACGAGCAGTACTTC. Translated, it gives CASSLGLGQGGYEQYF.

This clonotype has only a few counts. The gene calls are TRBV6-1 and TRBJ1-2; D gene ambiguous. The CDR3 is 11 amino acids. V lost 1 base to trimming and J lost 8 bases, with 5 bases between them. Germline CDR1 and CDR2: MNHNS and SASEGT. The CDR3 DNA reads TGTGCCAGCAGTGAAGTTGGAGGCTACACCTTC. Translation: CASSEVGGYTF.

V is TRBV20-1 and J is TRBJ2-3; a possible D gene is TRBD1 (6 bases). The CDR3 contains 16 residues. The germline gives CDR1 DFQATT, CDR2 SNEGSKA (reference sequence). V gave up 6 bases and J gave up 0 bases, with 19 bases separating them. CDR3 sequence (DNA): TGCAGTGCCCTCCGGGACATCCTTGCTAGCACAGATACGCAGTATTTT. Protein: CSALRDILASTDTQYF.

This clonotype was recorded only once. V gene TRBV6-4 combines with J gene TRBJ1-2, with D hard to call. Trimming cost V 8 bases and J 5 bases, with 9 bases left between them. From germline, CDR1 is MRHNA and CDR2 SNTAGT. There are 11 residues in the CDR3. CDR3 sequence: CASGDGYGYTF. In nucleotides, the CDR3 is TGTGCCAGCGGAGATGGTTATGGCTACACCTTC.

There are a few counts of this clonotype. The gene calls are TRBV6-2 or TRBV6-3 and TRBJ2-7, with D uncertain. In germline, CDR1 is MNHEY, CDR2 SVGEGT. The V and J ends lost 0 bases and 2 bases respectively, with 8 bases between them. CDR3 length: 14 residues. CDR3 in DNA: TGTGCCAGCAGTTACTCGACTCCTACCTACGAGCAGTACTTC. It translates to CASSYSTPTYEQYF.

The chain joins TRBV7-2 to TRBJ1-6; TRBD1 aligns across 8 bases. Germline V gene lookup returns CDR1 SGHTA and CDR2 FQGNSA. J gave up 10 bases and V 2 bases, and 7 bases lay outside the gene matches. The length of the CDR3 is 15 residues. The CDR3 DNA follows: TGTGCCAGCAGCTTACTTGGACAGGGTGTATCACCCCTCCACTTT. Protein: CASSLLGQGVSPLHF.

The chain combines TRBV3-1 with TRBJ2-5; D assignment may be TRBD1 or TRBD2 (5 bases each). The CDR3 spans 13 residues. The germline CDR1 and CDR2 sequences are LGHDT and YNNKEL (reference sequence). V was pared by 4 bases and J by 6 bases, with 12 bases between. The CDR3 DNA reads as TGTGCCAGCAGCCGTCGGGACCCCCAGACCCAGTACTTC. The encoded protein is CASSRRDPQTQYF.

As concerns this clonotype: Germline and junction disagree at one end, which may indicate a read error. This rearrangement joins TRBV7-9 to TRBJ1-5, with 8 positions matching TRBD1. The length of the CDR3 is 14 residues. Germline-derived CDR1 and CDR2 are SEHNR and FQNEAQ (reference sequence). The CDR3 DNA follows: TGTGCCAGCAGCCCCTTGACAGGGGATCAGGCCCAGCATTTT. It translates to CASSPLTGDQAQHF.

About this clonotype: Sequence at one end of the junction differs from germline and may be a read error. The gene calls are TRBV20-1 and TRBJ1-1, with 7 bases identical to TRBD1. CDR1 and CDR2 from the germline V gene are DFQATT and SNEGSKA (reference sequence). This CDR3 spans 13 amino acids. The CDR3 nucleotides read TGCAGTGCCACCGGGACAGCGAACACTGAAGGTTTCTTT. It is translated as CSATGTANTEGFF.

V is TRBV19 and J is TRBJ1-1; D is uncertain. Germline CDR1 and CDR2: LNHDA and SQIVND (reference sequence). The CDR3 is 13 amino acids. V was shortened by 5 bases and J by 4 bases, with 11 bases between the two germline ends. CDR3 in DNA: TGTGCCAGTAGTGCCGATATGGGCACTGAAGCTTTCTTT. It encodes CASSADMGTEAFF.

V usage is TRBV6-6 and J usage is TRBJ2-3; tentative D call: TRBD1 (6 bases). Trimming shortened V by 2 bases and J by 5 bases, and 14 bases separated the two germline ends. Per the germline V gene, CDR1 is MNHNY and CDR2 is SVGAGI (reference sequence). The CDR3 is 15 residues long. CDR3 amino acids: CASSYSPYREDTQYF. The DNA for the CDR3 is TGTGCCAGCAGTTACAGCCCCTACAGGGAAGATACGCAGTATTTT.

The V call is TRBV6-6, the J call TRBJ1-6; D call uncertain. Germline CDR1 reads MNHNY; CDR2 reads SVGAGI (reference sequence). Trimming shortened V by 0 bases and J by 4 bases, and 10 bases separated the two germline ends. The CDR3 extends over 16 amino acids. CDR3 nucleotides: TGTGCCAGCAGTTACTCGATCCGTCAGTATAATTCACCCCTCCACTTT. This sequence encodes CASSYSIRQYNSPLHF.

The chain carries TRBV18 and TRBJ1-1, with 10 positions matching TRBD1. Germline lookup yields CDR1 KGHSH and CDR2 LQKENI. The CDR3 is 16 residues long. J gave up 1 base and V 3 bases, and 5 bases lay outside the gene matches. The CDR3 DNA is TGTGCCAGCTCACCCCAGACAGGGGGCACGAACACTGAAGCTTTCTTT. It translates to CASSPQTGGTNTEAFF. Combining the CDR3 with reference TRBV18 and TRBJ1-1 gives the whole variable domain NAGVMQNPRHLVRRRGQEARLRCSPMKGHSHVYWYRQLPEEGLKFMVYLQKENIIDESGMPKERFSAEFPKEGPSILRIQQVVRGDSAAYFCASSPQTGGTNTEAFFGQGTRLTVV.

The chain is built from TRBV6-1 and TRBJ2-7, with D possibly called TRBD1 or TRBD2 (6 bases each). The length of the CDR3 is 14 residues. Trimming pared 6 bases from V and 3 bases from J, leaving 15 bases between. Germline V lookup: CDR1 MNHNS, CDR2 SASEGT. The CDR3: CASRVRRDNYEQYF. The DNA for the CDR3 is TGTGCCAGCAGAGTCCGGCGGGACAACTACGAGCAGTACTTC.

V is TRBV6-2 or TRBV6-3 and J is TRBJ1-3; possible D gene TRBD1, 5 bases. This CDR3 has 22 amino acids. V gave up 2 bases and J gave up 0 bases, with 29 bases separating them. Per the germline V gene, CDR1 is MNHEY and CDR2 is SVGEGT. The CDR3 bases are TGTGCCAGCAGTTACAGGGCTATTGGACTTGGACAACCAGTTATCTCTGGAAACACCATATATTTT. It yields the protein CASSYRAIGLGQPVISGNTIYF.

The CDR3 DNA reads as TGTGCCATTGCCGGGACTAGCGGGAAAGGCTACGAGCAGTACTTC. Its protein product is CAIAGTSGKGYEQYF. The chain recombines TRBV10-3 with TRBJ2-7, with TRBD2 identical over 13 bases. Germline V gene sequence: CDR1 ENHRY, CDR2 SYGVKD. The CDR3 has 15 residues. J gave up 3 bases and V 9 bases, and 8 bases lay outside the gene matches.

This chain links TRBV3-1 with TRBJ2-7; TRBD1 is a possible D gene (6 bases). In germline, CDR1 is LGHDT, CDR2 YNNKEL (reference sequence). The germline V and J ends were trimmed by 2 bases and 1 base, with 12 bases remaining between them. The CDR3 contains 15 residues. The CDR3 DNA is TGTGCCAGCAGCCAATTCGGCGGACAGTCCTACGAGCAGTACTTC. Protein product: CASSQFGGQSYEQYF.